A single sample gave rise to the 5 T cell receptor beta chains below, sequenced in a study of patients and donors after allogeneic stem cell transplantation. Using its own MiXCR run on the RT-PCR reads, TCRdb lists one record per CDR3 protein. The sample has about a million distinct CDR3 sequences; more than 15% are singletons. What was sequenced was blood, either unsorted or a sorted T cell fraction (not recorded which). These receptors were obtained from a human donor who was either an allogeneic HSCT recipient or a stem cell or donor lymphocyte infusion donor (not recorded which). It is not recorded whose cells these are; they may come from a transplant donor.

The chain combines TRBV6-2 or TRBV6-3 with TRBJ1-5, with D possibly being TRBD1 (6 bases). The germline gives CDR1 MNHEY, CDR2 SVGEGT. Trimming pared 2 bases from V and 2 bases from J, leaving 13 bases between. The CDR3 sequence is 16 residues long. The CDR3, as DNA: TGTGCCAGCAGTTACCAGTGGGGGGCCGGCAATCAGCCCCAGCATTTT. Encoded protein: CASSYQWGAGNQPQHF.

This clonotype was seen more than once but under ten times. J is TRBJ1-1 and V is TRBV10-3, with D maybe TRBD1 (6 bases). The V end lost 4 bases, the J end lost 2 bases, and 20 bases lay between the germline ends. Germline CDR1 ENHRY, CDR2 SYGVKD. This CDR3 is built from 17 residues. DNA of the CDR3: TGTGCCATCAGTGTGATTTTTTTGCGAGGGACAAACACTGAAGCTTTCTTT. Translating gives CAISVIFLRGTNTEAFF.

This clonotype turned up a few times. The chain carries TRBV7-2 and TRBJ2-2, with TRBD1 as a possible D gene (6 bases). CDR1 and CDR2 (germline): SGHTA, FQGNSA. Trimming left V 2 bases short and J 6 bases short, with 16 bases between. The CDR3 covers 16 residues. The CDR3 DNA sequence: TGTGCCAGCAGCTTAAAAAGGGGGACATCCCCCGGGGAGCTGTTTTTT. Residues: CASSLKRGTSPGELFF.

The CDR3 sequence: CASSISGRSDTQYF. Here the CDR3 DNA reads TGTGCCAGCAGCATTAGCGGGAGGTCAGATACGCAGTATTTT. The genes are TRBV7-8 and TRBJ2-3; TRBD2 aligns across 10 bases. Germline V lookup: CDR1 SGHVS, CDR2 FQNEAQ. The trim removed 5 bases at V and 4 bases at J, leaving 3 bases unmatched. This CDR3 contains 14 residues.

The rearrangement joins TRBV7-3 to TRBJ2-2; 14 nucleotides agree with TRBD2. Germline V gene data show CDR1 as SGHTA and CDR2 as FQGTGA. J lost 2 bases, V lost 0 bases, and 2 bases had no gene match. This CDR3 region has 18 residues. The CDR3 loop reads CASSLTGLAGVNTGELFF. Here the CDR3 DNA reads TGTGCCAGCAGCTTAACGGGACTAGCGGGAGTTAACACCGGGGAGCTGTTTTTT.